Below are 8 T cell receptor beta chains sequenced from a single sample in a study of cytomegalovirus exposure and HLA in healthy donors (dated 2017 in TCRdb). Library creation used the immunoSEQ multiplex PCR assay. For the multiplex PCR, a mixture combining 60 forward primers for TCR Vbeta segments and 13 reverse primers for TCR Jbeta segments was used. TCRdb carries this immuneACCESS record with in-frame sequences only. Its versions omit some clonotypes, under half of them owing to an unresolved V gene in the studies checked, with the rest unexplained. Recorded for this sample are about 120,000 clones; 75% to 85% of them occurred a single time. Around 4.4% of the sample lies in the top ten. Sequencing used PBMCs. The source of these receptors is a young man in good health and CMV-seropositive.

The chain links TRBV7-9 to TRBJ2-7, with no clear D. The CDR3 length is 13 residues. Between the trimmed V and J ends, which lost 5 bases and 0 bases, there was a span of 8 bases. In germline, CDR1 is SEHNR, CDR2 FQNEAQ (reference sequence). CDR3 DNA sequence: TGTGCCAGCAGCGCACCTACCTCCTACGAGCAGTACTTC. Translation gives CASSAPTSYEQYF.

This sequence joins TRBV2 and TRBJ2-1; 11 nucleotides line up with TRBD2. CDR3 length: 13 residues. Unmatched junction bases numbered 2, after V lost 8 bases and J lost 5 bases. The germline CDR1 and CDR2 sequences are SNHLY and FYNNEI. CDR3 in DNA: TGTGCCAGCCGACTAGCGGGAAACAATGAGCAGTTCTTC. This encodes CASRLAGNNEQFF.

This rearrangement joins TRBV4-2 to TRBJ2-7; the D gene is possibly TRBD1 (6 bases). This CDR3 region has 15 residues. The germline CDR1 and CDR2 sequences are LGHNA and YNFKEQ. The ends were cut back, 0 bases at V and 3 bases at J, with 12 bases in the middle. The CDR3 protein is CASSQETGKNYEQYF. CDR3 DNA sequence: TGTGCCAGCAGCCAAGAAACAGGGAAGAACTACGAGCAGTACTTC.

The chain uses TRBV6-1 and TRBJ1-2; D unresolved. Germline V gives CDR1 MNHNS, CDR2 SASEGT. CDR3 length equals 15 residues. Trimming removed 2 bases from V and 4 bases from J, with 14 bases in between. CDR3 in DNA: TGTGCCAGCAGTGAACTATACAGAGTGCGCTATGGCTACACCTTC. Protein sequence: CASSELYRVRYGYTF.

The J gene is TRBJ2-2, the V gene TRBV10-3, with D possibly being TRBD1 (6 bases). This CDR3 contains 15 residues. With 2 bases removed from V and 6 bases from J, the gap between germline ends came to 13 bases. Germline lookup yields CDR1 ENHRY and CDR2 SYGVKD. The CDR3 sequence: CAISERGIRSGELFF. The CDR3 region has the DNA TGTGCCATCAGTGAGAGGGGGATTAGGTCCGGGGAGCTGTTTTTT.

The gene calls are TRBV28 and TRBJ2-1, with 8 nucleotides matching TRBD2. CDR3 length: 14 amino acids. Germline V gives CDR1 MDHEN, CDR2 SYDVKM. The V segment lost 7 bases and the J segment 9 bases; nucleotides outside the gene matches: 11. CDR3: CASTTSGGAGEQFF. The CDR3, as DNA: TGTGCCAGCACCACTTCGGGGGGGGCAGGTGAGCAGTTCTTC.

The CDR3: CASSTRQGVGNEQFF. CDR3 in DNA: TGTGCCAGTAGTACGAGACAGGGGGTAGGCAATGAGCAGTTCTTC. The rearrangement uses TRBV19 and TRBJ2-1; 9 bases line up with TRBD1. Unmatched junction bases numbered 7, after V lost 4 bases and J lost 6 bases. Germline assignment: CDR1 LNHDA and CDR2 SQIVND (reference sequence). The CDR3 extends over 15 amino acids.

This chain joins TRBV6-5 and TRBJ1-1; 8 nucleotides line up with TRBD1. The CDR3 totals 12 residues. CDR1 is MNHEY and CDR2 is SVGAGI in the germline V gene. V dropped 5 bases and J dropped 8; count of bases not matched to a gene: 4. This CDR3 is CASSRQGLEAFF. The CDR3 nucleotides read TGTGCCAGCAGTCGACAGGGGCTCGAAGCTTTCTTT.